This record covers a single TCR beta chain. Its target is not known. Between the trimmed V and J ends, which lost 5 bases and 4 bases, there was a span of 18 bases. Germline V CDR1 and CDR2: MDHEN, SYDVKM. The CDR3 contains 15 residues. This entry comes from a study of graft-versus-host responses after intestinal transplantation. Study details: Recipients got multivisceral, liver-intestinal, or isolated intestinal transplants. Anti-thymocyte globulin induction, then tacrolimus and steroids for two to four years, went to all recipients. Findings of the study overall: Analysis identified GvH clones in recipient marrow, with some appearing first in ileum or blood.

Generated by immunoSEQ multiplex PCR, the TCRdb table keeps only in-frame clones and is missing some. This table has around 90,000 clones, around 93% appearing once. This chain joins TRBV28 and TRBJ2-7; D is ambiguous. The source was unstimulated CD8+ T cells sorted from spleen or lymph node cells, collected before transplant. The receptor's source is a human donor who was the organ donor for an intestinal transplant. The CDR3 DNA reads TGTGCCAGCAGTCCGCCCCTAACCCCCGCATACGAGCAGTACTTC. Its translation is CASSPPLTPAYEQYF.